This T cell receptor (beta chain) was recovered during a study of beta chain features in type 1 diabetes. Isolated RNA was reverse transcribed in full, so expressed TCRB transcripts were sequenced. Method: immunoSEQ multiplex PCR; TCRdb's copy keeps in-frame clones and lacks some. The table lists 350,000 to 400,000 clones, roughly 16% of them singletons. CDR3 length: 14 amino acids. Germline CDR1 is MNHNS and CDR2 is SASEGT. Trimming at V came to 9 bases and at J to 6 bases, leaving 11 bases not matched to a gene. The sequenced material came from naive CD4+ T cells from blood. The TCR was taken from a young woman in good health. V gene TRBV6-1 combines with J gene TRBJ2-1, with 7 bases identical to TRBD2. The CDR3 DNA is TGTGCCAGTCGTCCGTCTAGCGGTTTCAATGAGCAGTTCTTC. Protein product: CASRPSSGFNEQFF.